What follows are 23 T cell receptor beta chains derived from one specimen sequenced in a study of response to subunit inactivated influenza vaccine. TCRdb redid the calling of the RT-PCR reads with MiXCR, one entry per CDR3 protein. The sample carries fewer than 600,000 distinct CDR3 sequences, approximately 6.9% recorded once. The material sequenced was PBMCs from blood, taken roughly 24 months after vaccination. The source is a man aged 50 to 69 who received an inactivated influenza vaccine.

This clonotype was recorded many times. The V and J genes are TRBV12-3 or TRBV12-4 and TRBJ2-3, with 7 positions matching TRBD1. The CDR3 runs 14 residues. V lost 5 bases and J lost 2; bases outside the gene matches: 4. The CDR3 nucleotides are TGTGCCAGCAGTCTCGGGACAGACACAGATACGCAGTATTTT. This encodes CASSLGTDTDTQYF.

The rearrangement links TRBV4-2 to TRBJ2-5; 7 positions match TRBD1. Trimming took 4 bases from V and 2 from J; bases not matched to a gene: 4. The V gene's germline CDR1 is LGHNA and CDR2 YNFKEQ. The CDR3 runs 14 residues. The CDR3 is CASSPQGDQETQYF. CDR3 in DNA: TGTGCCAGCAGCCCCCAGGGGGATCAAGAGACCCAGTACTTC.

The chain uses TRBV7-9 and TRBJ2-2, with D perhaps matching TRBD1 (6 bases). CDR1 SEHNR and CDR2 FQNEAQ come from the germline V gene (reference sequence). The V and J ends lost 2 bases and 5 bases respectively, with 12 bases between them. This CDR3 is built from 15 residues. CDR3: CASSLNRVGTGELFF. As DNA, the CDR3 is TGTGCCAGCAGCTTAAACAGGGTTGGGACCGGGGAGCTGTTTTTT. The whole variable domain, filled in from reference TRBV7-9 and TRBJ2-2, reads DTGVSQNPRHKITKRGQNVTFRCDPISEHNRLYWYRQTLGQGPEFLTYFQNEAQLEKSRLLSDRFSAERPKGSFSTLEIQRTEQGDSAMYLCASSLNRVGTGELFFGEGSRLTVL.

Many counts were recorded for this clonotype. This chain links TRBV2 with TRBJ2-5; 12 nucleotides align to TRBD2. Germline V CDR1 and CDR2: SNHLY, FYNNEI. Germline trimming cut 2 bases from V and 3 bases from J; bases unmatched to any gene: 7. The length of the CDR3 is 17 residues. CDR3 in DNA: TGTGCCAGCAGTGAATGGGCGACTAGCGGGAGTGAAGAGACCCAGTACTTC. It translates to CASSEWATSGSEETQYF. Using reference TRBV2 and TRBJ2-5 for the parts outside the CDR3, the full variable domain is EPEVTQTPSHQVTQMGQEVILRCVPISNHLYFYWYRQILGQKVEFLVSFYNNEISEKSEIFDDQFSVERPDGSNFTLKIRSTKLEDSAMYFCASSEWATSGSEETQYFGPGTRLLVL.

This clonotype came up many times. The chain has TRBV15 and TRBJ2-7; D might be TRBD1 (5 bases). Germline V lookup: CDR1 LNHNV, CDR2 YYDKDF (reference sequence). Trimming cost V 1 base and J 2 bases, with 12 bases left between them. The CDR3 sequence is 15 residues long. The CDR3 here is CATSRGTSLPYEQYF. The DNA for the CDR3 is TGTGCCACCAGCAGAGGGACATCTCTTCCCTACGAGCAGTACTTC.

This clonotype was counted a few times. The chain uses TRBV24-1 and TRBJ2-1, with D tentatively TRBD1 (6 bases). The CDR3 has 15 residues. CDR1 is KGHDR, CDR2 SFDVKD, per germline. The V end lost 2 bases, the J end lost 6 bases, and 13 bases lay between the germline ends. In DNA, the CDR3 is TGTGCCACCAGTGATTCCCGGGACATCATCAATGAGCAGTTCTTC. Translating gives CATSDSRDIINEQFF.

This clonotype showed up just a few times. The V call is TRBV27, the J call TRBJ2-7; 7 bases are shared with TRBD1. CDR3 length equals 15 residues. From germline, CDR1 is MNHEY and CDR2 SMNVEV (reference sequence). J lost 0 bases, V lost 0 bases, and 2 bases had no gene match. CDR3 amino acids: CASSLSWDSSYEQYF. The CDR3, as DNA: TGTGCCAGCAGTTTATCGTGGGACAGCTCCTACGAGCAGTACTTC.

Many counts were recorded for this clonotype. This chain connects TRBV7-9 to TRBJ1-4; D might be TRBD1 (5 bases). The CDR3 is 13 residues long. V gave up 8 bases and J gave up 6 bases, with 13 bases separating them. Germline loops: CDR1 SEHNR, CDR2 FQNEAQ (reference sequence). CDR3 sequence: CASGRVEDEKLFF. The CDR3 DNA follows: TGTGCCAGCGGCAGGGTCGAGGATGAAAAACTGTTTTTT.

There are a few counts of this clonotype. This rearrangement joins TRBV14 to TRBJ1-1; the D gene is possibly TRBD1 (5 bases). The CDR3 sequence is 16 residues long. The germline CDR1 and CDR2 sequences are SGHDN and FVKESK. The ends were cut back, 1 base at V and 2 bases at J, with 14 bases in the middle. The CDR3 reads CASSQAAGHINTEAFF. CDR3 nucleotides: TGTGCCAGCAGCCAAGCAGCAGGACACATAAACACTGAAGCTTTCTTT.

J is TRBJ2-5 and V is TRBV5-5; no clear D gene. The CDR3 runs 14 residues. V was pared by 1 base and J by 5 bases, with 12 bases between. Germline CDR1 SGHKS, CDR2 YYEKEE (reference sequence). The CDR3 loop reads CASSLSGVRETQYF. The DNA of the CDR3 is TGTGCCAGCAGCTTGTCTGGCGTGCGGGAGACCCAGTACTTC.

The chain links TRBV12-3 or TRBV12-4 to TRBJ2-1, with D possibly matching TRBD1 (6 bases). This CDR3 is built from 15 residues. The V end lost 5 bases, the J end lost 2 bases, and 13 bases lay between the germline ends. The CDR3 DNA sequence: TGTGCCAGCAGTGTACAGGGCCGGACCTACAATGAGCAGTTCTTC. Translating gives CASSVQGRTYNEQFF.

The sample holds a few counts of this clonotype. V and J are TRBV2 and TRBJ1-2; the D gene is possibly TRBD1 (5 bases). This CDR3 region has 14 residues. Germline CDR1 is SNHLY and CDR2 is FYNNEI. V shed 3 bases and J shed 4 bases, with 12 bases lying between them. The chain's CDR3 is CASSEQGKTYGYTF. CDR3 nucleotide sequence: TGTGCCAGCAGTGAGCAGGGAAAGACCTATGGCTACACCTTC. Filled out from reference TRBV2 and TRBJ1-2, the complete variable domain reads EPEVTQTPSHQVTQMGQEVILRCVPISNHLYFYWYRQILGQKVEFLVSFYNNEISEKSEIFDDQFSVERPDGSNFTLKIRSTKLEDSAMYFCASSEQGKTYGYTFGSGTRLTVV.

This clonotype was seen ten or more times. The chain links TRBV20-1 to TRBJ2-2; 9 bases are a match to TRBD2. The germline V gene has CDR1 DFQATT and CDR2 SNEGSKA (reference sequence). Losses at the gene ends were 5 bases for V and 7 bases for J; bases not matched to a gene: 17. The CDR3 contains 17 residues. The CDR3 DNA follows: TGCAGTGCTGAGAAGTCTAGCGGGGATAAGGATGTCGGGGAGCTGTTTTTT. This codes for CSAEKSSGDKDVGELFF.

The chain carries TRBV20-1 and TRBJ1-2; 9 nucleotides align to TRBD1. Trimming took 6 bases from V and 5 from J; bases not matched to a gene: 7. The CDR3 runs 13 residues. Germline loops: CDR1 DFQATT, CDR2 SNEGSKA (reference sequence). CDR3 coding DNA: TGCAGTGCAGCAACAGGGGGCGGGTATGGCTACACCTTC. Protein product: CSAATGGGYGYTF.

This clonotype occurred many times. CDR3 sequence: CASSLRGSPYNEQFF. For the CDR3, the DNA is TGTGCCAGCAGCTTAAGGGGGAGTCCCTACAATGAGCAGTTCTTC. The chain employs TRBV7-2 and TRBJ2-1, with D perhaps matching TRBD1 (6 bases). Germline CDR1 reads SGHTA; CDR2 reads FQGNSA. This CDR3 has 15 residues. V lost 2 bases to trimming and J lost 2 bases, with 10 bases between them. The variable domain in full, completed from reference TRBV7-2 and TRBJ2-1, reads GAGVSQSPSNKVTEKGKDVELRCDPISGHTALYWYRQSLGQGLEFLIYFQGNSAPDKSGLPSDRFSAERTGGSVSTLTIQRTQQEDSAVYLCASSLRGSPYNEQFFGPGTRLTVL.

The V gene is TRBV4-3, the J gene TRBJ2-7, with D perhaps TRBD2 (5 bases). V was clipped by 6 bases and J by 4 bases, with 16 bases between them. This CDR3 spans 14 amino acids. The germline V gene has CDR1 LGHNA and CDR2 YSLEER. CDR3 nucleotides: TGCGCCAGCAGTAGGCGGAGGCCGGGGTACGAGCAGTACTTC. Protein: CASSRRRPGYEQYF.

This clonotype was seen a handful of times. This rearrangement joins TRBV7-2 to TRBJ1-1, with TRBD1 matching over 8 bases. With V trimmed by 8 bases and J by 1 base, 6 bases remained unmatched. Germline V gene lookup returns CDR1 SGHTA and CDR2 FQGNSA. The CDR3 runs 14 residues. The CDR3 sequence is CASLKGTGNTEAFF. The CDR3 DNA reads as TGTGCCAGCCTCAAGGGGACAGGGAACACTGAAGCTTTCTTT.

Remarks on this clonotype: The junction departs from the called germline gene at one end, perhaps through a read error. The CDR3 region is CSARGPSGGNTPRFF. DNA for the CDR3: TGCAGTGCGAGAGGGCCTAGCGGGGGGAACACCCCCCGGTTCTTC. V is TRBV20-1 and J is TRBJ2-1, with 11 bases aligning to TRBD2. Germline-derived CDR1 and CDR2 are DFQATT and SNEGSKA (reference sequence). The CDR3 has 15 amino acids.

CDR3 in DNA: TGTGCCAGCGGACAGGTCTATAATTCACCCCTCCACTTT. It specifies CASGQVYNSPLHF. This chain joins TRBV6-2 or TRBV6-3 and TRBJ1-6; TRBD1 agrees at 7 bases. The V gene's germline CDR1 is MNHEY and CDR2 SVGEGT. The length of the CDR3 is 13 residues. V lost 8 bases and J lost 3; bases outside the gene matches: 1.

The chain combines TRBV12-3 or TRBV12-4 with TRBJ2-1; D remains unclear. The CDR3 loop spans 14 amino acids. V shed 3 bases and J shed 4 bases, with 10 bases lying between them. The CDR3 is CASSFSTPYNEQFF. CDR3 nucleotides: TGTGCCAGCAGTTTCAGTACTCCATACAATGAGCAGTTCTTC.

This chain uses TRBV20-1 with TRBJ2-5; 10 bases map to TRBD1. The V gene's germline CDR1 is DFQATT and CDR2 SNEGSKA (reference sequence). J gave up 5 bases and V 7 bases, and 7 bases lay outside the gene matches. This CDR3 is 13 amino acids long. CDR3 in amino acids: CSGATGGVETQYF. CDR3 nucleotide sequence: TGCAGTGGCGCGACAGGGGGCGTGGAGACCCAGTACTTC.

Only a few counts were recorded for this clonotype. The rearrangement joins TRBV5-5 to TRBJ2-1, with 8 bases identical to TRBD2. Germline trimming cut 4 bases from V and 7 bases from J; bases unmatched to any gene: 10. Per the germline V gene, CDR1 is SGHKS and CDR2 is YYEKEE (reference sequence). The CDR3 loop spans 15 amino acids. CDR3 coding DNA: TGTGCCAGCAGCCTACTGGGACTAGTTACGAATGAGCAGTTCTTC. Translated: CASSLLGLVTNEQFF.

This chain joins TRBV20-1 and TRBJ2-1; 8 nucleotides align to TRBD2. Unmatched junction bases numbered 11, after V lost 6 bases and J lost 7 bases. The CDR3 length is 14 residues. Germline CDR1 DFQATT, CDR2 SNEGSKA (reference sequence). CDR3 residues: CSAQRERSRNEQFF. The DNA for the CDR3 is TGCAGTGCCCAGCGGGAGAGGAGTAGGAATGAGCAGTTCTTC.